These T cell receptor beta chains were read from a single sample in a study of blood T cell repertoires in COVID-19. This table comes from immunoSEQ multiplex PCR, and its TCRdb copy is limited to in-frame clones, with some not included. The table has about 280,000 clones, 80% to 90% seen once. Specimen: peripheral blood. The receptor source for this set is a woman in her sixties or seventies with acute or convalescent COVID-19. Each CDR3 is given with its conserved first and last residue. A D gene is named only where the DNA matches it firmly. A clone size is listed for some rows: how often the clone was seen (once, few, many), or a class if it is expanded.

TRBJ1-2 | TRBD1 | TRBV30 | - | 16 | CAWSRTGFSAGYGYTF | TGTGCCTGGAGCAGGACAGGGTTTAGTGCCGGCTATGGCTACACCTTC
TRBJ1-3 | - | TRBV6-5 | - | 13 | CASSYAGGNTIYF | TGTGCCAGCAGTTACGCCGGTGGAAACACCATATATTTT
TRBJ1-1 | TRBD1 | TRBV29-1 | - | 13 | CSVQGQGRTEAFF | TGCAGCGTCCAGGGACAGGGCCGAACTGAAGCTTTCTTT
TRBJ1-2 | TRBD1 | TRBV6-6 | - | 13 | CASSYVEQGGYTF | TGTGCCAGCAGTTATGTGGAACAGGGGGGCTACACCTTC
TRBJ1-5 | - | TRBV19 | - | 13 | CASSMEGGRPQHF | TGTGCCAGTAGTATGGAAGGAGGAAGGCCCCAGCATTTT
TRBJ1-3 | - | TRBV2 | few | 13 | CASRGTQENTIYF | TGTGCCAGCAGAGGGACTCAGGAAAACACCATATATTTT
TRBJ1-1 | TRBD1 | TRBV27 | - | 11 | CASRRQGEAFF | TGTGCCAGCAGACGACAGGGAGAAGCTTTCTTT
TRBJ2-2 | TRBD1 | TRBV19 | - | 17 | CASSMGQGRTRTGELFF | TGTGCCAGTAGTATGGGACAGGGGCGAACACGGACCGGGGAGCTGTTTTTT
TRBJ2-6 | - | TRBV7-3 | - | 15 | CASSYARAGANVLTF | TGTGCCAGCAGCTACGCCAGGGCTGGGGCCAACGTCCTGACTTTC
TRBJ2-3 | TRBD2 | TRBV6-5 | - | 15 | CASSGLAGPTDTQYF | TGTGCCAGCTCCGGACTAGCGGGGCCCACAGATACGCAGTATTTT
TRBJ1-5 | TRBD1 | TRBV6-1 | - | 17 | CASSEGSRGLSNQPQHF | TGTGCCAGCAGTGAAGGATCCAGGGGGCTGAGCAATCAGCCCCAGCATTTT
TRBJ2-1 | TRBD2 | TRBV14 | - | 13 | CASRRGGYREQFF | TGTGCCAGCAGGCGGGGGGGCTACCGGGAGCAGTTCTTC
TRBJ2-5 | - | TRBV3-1/TRBV3-2 | - | 14 | CASSQSAGVETQYF | TGTGCCAGCAGCCAAAGTGCGGGCGTGGAGACCCAGTACTTC
TRBJ1-5 | - | TRBV2 | - | 15 | CASNSDSGINQPQHF | TGTGCCAGCAACTCTGACAGTGGCATCAATCAGCCCCAGCATTTT
TRBJ1-1 | - | TRBV12-3/TRBV12-4 | once | 13 | CASITQGSGEAFF | TGTGCCAGCATCACACAGGGAAGCGGTGAAGCTTTCTTT
TRBJ2-7 | TRBD2 | TRBV29-1 | - | 13 | CSARTSGVYEQYF | TGCAGCGCACGGACTAGCGGGGTCTACGAGCAGTACTTC
TRBJ1-2 | - | TRBV4-1 | - | 14 | CASSQEAGRHGYTF | TGCGCCAGCAGCCAAGAAGCGGGGAGGCATGGCTACACCTTC
TRBJ2-5 | TRBD2 | TRBV4-1 | - | 16 | CASSQQKLAGAETQYF | TGCGCCAGCAGCCAACAAAAACTAGCGGGGGCAGAGACCCAGTACTTC
TRBJ2-1 | - | TRBV7-9 | - | 13 | CASSSRPDNEQFF | TGTGCCAGCAGTTCCCGCCCGGACAATGAGCAGTTCTTC